This T cell receptor beta chain was documented in a study of CD8+ T cells in alopecia areata. Study-level background: Treated patients swallowed 5 to 10 mg of oral tofacitinib twice daily. Study-wide results and limits: Clonality in lesional scalp, especially alopecia totalis/universalis, exceeded that of normal scalp.

As the sequencing template, cDNA was produced by extracting RNA and reverse transcribing it. The method was immunoSEQ multiplex PCR; TCRdb's version includes in-frame clones alone and lacks a portion of them. The data contain some 240,000 clones, around three fifths of them seen just once; the ten biggest clones take up approximately 0.44%. Points on this clone: The antigen is not known.

The specimen comprised CD4+ T cells sorted from blood, sampled at week 0. The TCR was taken from a human donor with alopecia areata.

This chain's CDR3 is CASSLGHSLGENIQYF. CDR3 sequence (DNA): TGTGCCAGCAGCTTAGGACACTCACTTGGGGAAAACATTCAGTACTTC. The chain couples TRBV7-9 to TRBJ2-4; D uncertain. Trimming took 1 base from V and 5 from J, leaving 15 bases between them. Germline V CDR1 and CDR2: SEHNR, FQNEAQ (reference sequence). The CDR3 consists of 16 residues. The full variable domain, completed using reference TRBV7-9 and TRBJ2-4, is DTGVSQNPRHKITKRGQNVTFRCDPISEHNRLYWYRQTLGQGPEFLTYFQNEAQLEKSRLLSDRFSAERPKGSFSTLEIQRTEQGDSAMYLCASSLGHSLGENIQYFGAGTRLSVL.